Listed below are T cell receptor beta chains from one sample, sequenced in a study of blood T cell repertoires in COVID-19. TCRdb keeps only in-frame clones here, not all; method: immunoSEQ multiplex PCR. Of approximately 70,000 clones detected, 80% to 95% appear once; the ten largest clones hold 13%. Sequencing was performed on peripheral blood. The receptors were gathered from a human donor with active COVID-19. The donor label of this sample is uncertain. Both conserved end residues are part of each CDR3.

>TRBV7-9|TRBJ2-7
CASSSDRGPSYEQYF
>TRBV10-3|TRBJ2-7
CAISGEGTEQYF
>TRBV6-5|TRBJ2-7
CASSHGRLYEQYF
>TRBV6-2/TRBV6-3|TRBJ2-7
CASSYLREQYF
>TRBV6-4|TRBJ2-1
CASSETGGNNEQFF
>TRBV7-8|TRBJ2-3
CASSSRTSGSADTQYF
>TRBV4-3|TRBJ2-2
CASSQVAGINTGELFF
>TRBV9|TRBJ1-4
CASSAYSSTNEKLFF
>TRBV7-6|TRBJ2-1
CASSLGGLGYNEQFF
>TRBV4-1|TRBJ2-5
CASSQILAGQGWGTLGETQYF
>TRBV27|TRBJ2-3
CASSAGRGGPDTQYF
>TRBV7-2|TRBJ2-1
CASSPGLRFNEQFF
>TRBV6-2/TRBV6-3|TRBJ1-2
CASSPTSGGDYGYTF
>TRBV6-2/TRBV6-3|TRBJ1-5
CASSTQGGGQPQHF
>TRBV5-1|TRBJ2-6
CASSLAGAGANVLTF
>TRBV18|TRBJ2-4
CASSPHDGQVQYF
>TRBV5-6|TRBJ2-1
CASSLGTSGSREQFF
>TRBV7-2|TRBJ2-3
CASSSTSGRSTQYF
>TRBV28|TRBJ2-7
CASSLTSGTYEQYF
>TRBV2|TRBJ2-3
CASSDLDTQYF
>TRBV6-6|TRBJ2-3
CASCERSTDTQYF
>TRBV2|TRBJ2-7
CASRGGLAGNEQYF
>TRBV19|TRBJ2-1
CAARGNSGGDSYNEQFF
>TRBV28|TRBJ2-7
CASVTSYEQYF
>TRBV29-1|TRBJ1-1
CSVDRVITEAFF
>TRBV5-5|TRBJ1-5
CASSPGTGLNQPQHF
>TRBV20-1|TRBJ1-1
CSARRETEAFF
>TRBV5-1|TRBJ2-3
CASSLERGEVDTQYF
>TRBV24-1|TRBJ2-3
CATSDRIPGDTQYF
>TRBV20-1|TRBJ2-1
CSAPTYNEQFF
>TRBV7-8|TRBJ2-7
CASSLAGAYEQYF
>TRBV15|TRBJ2-1
CATSRDLAASDEQFF
>TRBV7-2|TRBJ1-2
CASSLPPQGVDYGYTF
>TRBV15|TRBJ1-3
CATSRDTGGGNTIYF
>TRBV7-2|TRBJ2-2
CASSSGQGSHRLAGELFF
>TRBV29-1|TRBJ2-7
CSVVSGFSYEQYF
>TRBV18|TRBJ1-5
CASSPSTGDQPQHF
>TRBV6-2/TRBV6-3|TRBJ1-4
CASSSTTGMSEKLFF
>TRBV19|TRBJ1-5
CASSSGQFNQPQHF
>TRBV5-4|TRBJ2-1
CASSPSSGQAYNEQFF
>TRBV5-5|TRBJ1-1
CASSLNSYTEAFF